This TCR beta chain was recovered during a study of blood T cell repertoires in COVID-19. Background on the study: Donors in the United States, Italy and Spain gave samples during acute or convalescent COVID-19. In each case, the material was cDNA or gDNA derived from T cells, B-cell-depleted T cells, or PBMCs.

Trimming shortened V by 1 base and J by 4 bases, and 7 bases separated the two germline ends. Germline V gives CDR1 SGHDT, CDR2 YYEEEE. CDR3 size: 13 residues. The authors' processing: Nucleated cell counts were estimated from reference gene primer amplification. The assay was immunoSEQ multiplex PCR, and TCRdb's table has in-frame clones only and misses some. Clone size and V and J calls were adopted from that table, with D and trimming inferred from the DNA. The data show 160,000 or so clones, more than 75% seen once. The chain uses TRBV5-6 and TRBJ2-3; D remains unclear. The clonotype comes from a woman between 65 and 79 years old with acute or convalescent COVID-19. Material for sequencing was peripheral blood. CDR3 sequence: CASSLPRPDTQYF. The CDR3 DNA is TGTGCCAGCAGCTTGCCCAGGCCAGATACGCAGTATTTT.